These T cell receptor beta chains were read from a single sample in a study of metastatic and nonmetastatic thyroid tumors. TCRdb re-called the PCR reads via MiXCR. The sample records tens of thousands of clones, approximately 17% being singletons. Sequenced input: blood. Receptor source: a female donor with papillary thyroid cancer or a benign thyroid nodule (not recorded which). Some clones in this sample may be carry-over from other donors' samples. The CDR3 runs from the conserved cysteine through the conserved F or W. The order of the fields is V gene, clone size, D gene, J gene, CDR3 DNA, CDR3 protein. The D gene is left open where the match is weak. Clone size is given for some rows only: seen once, a few or many times, or a class if the clone is expanded.

TRBV20-1	-	-	TRBJ2-7	TGCAGTGCTAGAAAGGGTTTACTAGAGGTATACTACGAGCAGTACTTC	CSARKGLLEVYYEQYF
TRBV27	few	TRBD1	TRBJ1-5	TGTGCCAGCAGTCCCCTGGACAGGCCAAAGCAGCCCCAGCATTTT	CASSPLDRPKQPQHF
TRBV20-1	many	TRBD2	TRBJ2-7	TGCAGTGCTAGAGAGGGGACTAGCGACCCCTACGAGCAGTACTTC	CSAREGTSDPYEQYF
TRBV20-1	few	TRBD2	TRBJ2-2	TGCAGTGCCCCAAGCGGGAGTACCGGGGAGCTGTTTTTT	CSAPSGSTGELFF
TRBV6-1	medium-sized	TRBD1	TRBJ1-2	TGTGCCAGCAGTGAAGAGGGGGCGGACTATGGCTACACCTTC	CASSEEGADYGYTF
TRBV5-8	medium-sized	-	TRBJ2-7	TGTGCCAGCAGCTTGGCCCAGGGATTCACCTACGAGCAGTACTTC	CASSLAQGFTYEQYF
TRBV28	many	-	TRBJ1-2	TGTGCCAGCAGTTTAAAGGGATTTCATGGCTACACCTTC	CASSLKGFHGYTF
TRBV28	many	-	TRBJ2-5	TGTGCCGTCGCCTTCGAGGGCGCAGAGACCCAGTACTTC	CAVAFEGAETQYF
TRBV24-1	-	TRBD1	TRBJ1-5	TGTGCCACCAGTGATCATATCGGACAGGCGCCCCAGCCCCAGCATTTT	CATSDHIGQAPQPQHF
TRBV7-2	-	-	TRBJ1-6	TGTGCCAGCAGCTTTTATAATTCACACCTACACTTT	CASSFYNSHLHF
TRBV28	many	-	TRBJ2-7	TGTGCCAGCAGTTTCGGTTGGCGGGGTTACGAGCAGTACTTC	CASSFGWRGYEQYF
TRBV2	many	-	TRBJ2-7	TGTGCCAGCAGTGAAAGAGTAGACATAAACTACGAGCAGTACTTC	CASSERVDINYEQYF
TRBV20-1	many	-	TRBJ2-1	TGCAGTGCTTTTAACCCCGGGACAAGCTACAATGAGCAGTTCTTC	CSAFNPGTSYNEQFF
TRBV2	many	-	TRBJ1-5	TGTGCCAGCAGTACGACAGGCCCCCGGCAGCCCCAGCATTTT	CASSTTGPRQPQHF
TRBV25-1	few	-	TRBJ2-3	TGTGCCAGCAGTGAGTCTTTTGCGGGATTTAGCACGGATACGCAGTATTTT	CASSESFAGFSTDTQYF
TRBV27	many	TRBD2	TRBJ2-1	TGTGCCAGCAGTTTGATACCCGGGACTAGACCCAATGAGCAGTTCTTC	CASSLIPGTRPNEQFF
TRBV19	many	TRBD1	TRBJ1-1	TGTGCCAGTAGTATACTGGGACAGTCGAACACTGAAGCTTTCTTT	CASSILGQSNTEAFF
TRBV28	few	-	TRBJ2-7	TGTGCCAGCAGCCCTGCAGCCGTGGGGAACGAGCAGTACTTC	CASSPAAVGNEQYF
TRBV20-1	many	-	TRBJ1-1	TGCAGTGCTAGAGATCTAAATAGGGACAATCGGGGGACTGAAGCTTTCTTT	CSARDLNRDNRGTEAFF
TRBV18	many	-	TRBJ2-3	TGTGCCAGCTTCCCGGACACGGTCACAGATACGCAGTATTTT	CASFPDTVTDTQYF
TRBV28	-	TRBD2	TRBJ2-7	TGTGCCAGCAGTTTTGTGACTAGCGGCTTTTGGCAGTACTTC	CASSFVTSGFWQYF
TRBV20-1	-	TRBD2	TRBJ2-3	TGCAGTGCTAAACTAGCGGGTCTTTCCACAGATACGCAGTATTTT	CSAKLAGLSTDTQYF
TRBV5-4	many	TRBD1	TRBJ1-1	TGTGCCAGCAGCTCCTATACCGGGACAGGGCCCACCGCTGAAGCTTTCTTT	CASSSYTGTGPTAEAFF
TRBV10-3	many	TRBD2	TRBJ2-1	TGTGCCATCAGGAAAGGACTAGCCGATGAGCAGTTCTTC	CAIRKGLADEQFF
TRBV11-1	many	-	TRBJ1-2	TGTGCCAGCAGCTTGCGGCAGGGATCTAAAGACACCTTC	CASSLRQGSKDTF
TRBV18	many	TRBD1	TRBJ1-5	TGTGCCAGCTCACAGACAGGGGTCAATCAGCCCCAGCATTTT	CASSQTGVNQPQHF
TRBV10-1	many	-	TRBJ1-1	TGCGCCAGCAGTGAAGACCCCGGGGGAGAAGCTTTCTTT	CASSEDPGGEAFF
TRBV20-1	many	TRBD1	TRBJ1-2	TGCAGTGCTAGGACCCTCCGACAGGGGGCCGCCTTC	CSARTLRQGAAF
TRBV20-1	-	TRBD1	TRBJ1-1	TGCAGTGCTAGAGATGGGGACAGGGGACTCGAAGATTTCTTT	CSARDGDRGLEDFF
TRBV5-1	-	-	TRBJ2-1	TGCGCCAGCAGCGTCGGCTCCTCAAGGGACAATGAGCAGTTCTTC	CASSVGSSRDNEQFF
TRBV7-2	many	TRBD1	TRBJ2-1	TGTGCCAGCAGCCCGGACAGGGTGGGGAATGAGCAGTTCTTC	CASSPDRVGNEQFF
TRBV20-1	few	-	TRBJ2-1	TGCAGTGCTGACTCCTCAGCAGATAGAGGGAGTTTAAATGAGCAGTTCTTC	CSADSSADRGSLNEQFF
TRBV20-1	-	-	TRBJ2-7	TGCAGTGCTAGCCGGGGCAACTCCTACGAGCAGTACTTC	CSASRGNSYEQYF
TRBV7-9	many	-	TRBJ2-3	TGTGCCAGCAGCTTTGGGGATACGCAGTATTTT	CASSFGDTQYF
TRBV3-1	many	TRBD1	TRBJ2-1	TGTGCCAAGAACCCCCGGGACAGGGGGCCGGGGAACGACAATGAGCAGTTCTTC	CAKNPRDRGPGNDNEQFF
TRBV15	-	-	TRBJ1-4	TGTGCCACAAGCAGAGGTCGGGTAGATAATGAAAAACTGTTTTTT	CATSRGRVDNEKLFF
TRBV6-1	medium-sized	-	TRBJ1-6	TGTGCCAGCAGAGGAAGCAGGGTCTCCTATAATTCACCCCTCCACTTT	CASRGSRVSYNSPLHF
TRBV28	few	TRBD2	TRBJ2-7	TGTGCCAGCAGAGTAGTATCGACTAGCGGGAGTCGGGAGCAGTACTTC	CASRVVSTSGSREQYF
TRBV28	many	-	TRBJ1-5	TGTGCCAGCAGTTTAACGGCGGCAGGGACCCAGCATTTT	CASSLTAAGTQHF
TRBV18	many	-	TRBJ2-1	TGTGCCAGCTCACGAGACAAATACAATGAGCAGTTCTTC	CASSRDKYNEQFF
TRBV20-1	-	-	TRBJ2-7	TGCAGTGCTAGAGGAACGAGACACCCCTACGAGCAGTACTTC	CSARGTRHPYEQYF
TRBV7-7	many	-	TRBJ2-2	TGTGCTAGCAGCTTAGCAGACAGCGCCGGGGAGCTGTTTTTT	CASSLADSAGELFF
TRBV2	-	TRBD1	TRBJ1-2	TGTGCCAGCGCTCGGGACAGGTATCATGGCTACACCTTC	CASARDRYHGYTF
TRBV6-1	medium-sized	-	TRBJ1-6	TGTGCCAGCAGTGAATGGGCAACTATGCCCCTCCACTTT	CASSEWATMPLHF
TRBV6-1	once	-	TRBJ2-5	TGTGCCAGCAGTGGTGGTATGGAGACCCAGTACTTC	CASSGGMETQYF
TRBV10-3	-	-	TRBJ1-1	TGTGCCACGGGGCCGGGCCAGTACACTGAAGCTTTCTTT	CATGPGQYTEAFF
TRBV3-1	many	-	TRBJ2-7	TGTGCCAGCAGCCAGACACATTCAAGTCCCGAGCAGTACTTC	CASSQTHSSPEQYF
TRBV7-2	many	-	TRBJ1-1	TGTGCCAGCAGCTGGGACACTGAAGCTTTCTTT	CASSWDTEAFF
TRBV29-1	many	TRBD1	TRBJ1-6	TGCAGCGTAGCCCGGGACAGGGAATCACCCCTCCACTTT	CSVARDRESPLHF
TRBV19	-	-	TRBJ1-6	TGTGCCAGTAGTACAAAAAACAGGAACCAGGCAACCATCCACTTT	CASSTKNRNQATIHF